This T cell receptor beta chain was retrieved from a study of blood T cells in healthy people across ages. Findings and limits, study-wide: Significant beta diversity loss was already apparent by age approximately 42, declining roughly linearly. Total diversity from one million sequenced T cells was likely underestimated. Diversity of TCR beta correlated strongly with naive T cell percentage.

This CDR3 comprises 16 residues. The J segment lost 9 bases and the V segment lost 1 base, leaving 11 bases of the junction unmatched. The second PCR ran roughly 6 to 11 cycles with a sample-barcoded 5' primer and J-beta primers. Individual samples furnished no less than 3 million CDR3-containing paired-end reads apiece. Via MiXCR, TCRdb re-called the 5' RACE reads, giving one row per CDR3 protein. The sample consists of 780,000 or so distinct CDR3 sequences, roughly 50% of them appearing once. This clonotype was counted between two and nine times. Its antigen is not identified. This receptor was obtained from a man older than 75 in good health. Sequenced material: blood. The chain couples TRBV12-3 or TRBV12-4 to TRBJ2-1; 8 nucleotides align to TRBD1. In DNA form, the CDR3 reads TGTGCCAGCAGTTTAGGTGGACAGGGCCCAACAGTTGAGCAGTTCTTC. It codes for CASSLGGQGPTVEQFF.